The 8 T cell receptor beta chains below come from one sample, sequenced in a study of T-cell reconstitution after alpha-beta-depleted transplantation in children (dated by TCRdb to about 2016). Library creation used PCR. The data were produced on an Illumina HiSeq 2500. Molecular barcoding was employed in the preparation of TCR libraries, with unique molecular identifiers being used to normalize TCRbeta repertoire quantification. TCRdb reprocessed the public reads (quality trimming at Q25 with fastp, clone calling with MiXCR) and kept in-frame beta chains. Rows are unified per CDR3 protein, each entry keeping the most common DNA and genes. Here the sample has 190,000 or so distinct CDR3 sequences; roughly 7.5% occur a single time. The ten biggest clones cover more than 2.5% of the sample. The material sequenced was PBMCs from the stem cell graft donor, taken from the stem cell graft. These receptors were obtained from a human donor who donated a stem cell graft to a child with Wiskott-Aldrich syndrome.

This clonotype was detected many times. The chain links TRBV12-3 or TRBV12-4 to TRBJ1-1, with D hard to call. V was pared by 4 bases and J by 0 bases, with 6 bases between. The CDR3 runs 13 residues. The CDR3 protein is CASSYLVNTEAFF. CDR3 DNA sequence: TGTGCCAGCAGTTATTTGGTGAACACTGAAGCTTTCTTT.

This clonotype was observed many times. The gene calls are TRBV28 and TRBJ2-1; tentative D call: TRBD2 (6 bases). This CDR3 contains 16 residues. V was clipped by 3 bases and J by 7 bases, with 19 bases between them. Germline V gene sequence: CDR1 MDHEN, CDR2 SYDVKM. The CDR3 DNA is TGTGCCAGCAGTTTCTCTCCTGGTAGTGGAGGGAATGAGCAGTTCTTC. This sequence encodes CASSFSPGSGGNEQFF. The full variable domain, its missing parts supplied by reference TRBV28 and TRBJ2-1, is DVKVTQSSRYLVKRTGEKVFLECVQDMDHENMFWYRQDPGLGLRLIYFSYDVKMKEKGDIPEGYSVSREKKERFSLILESASTNQTSMYLCASSFSPGSGGNEQFFGPGTRLTVL.

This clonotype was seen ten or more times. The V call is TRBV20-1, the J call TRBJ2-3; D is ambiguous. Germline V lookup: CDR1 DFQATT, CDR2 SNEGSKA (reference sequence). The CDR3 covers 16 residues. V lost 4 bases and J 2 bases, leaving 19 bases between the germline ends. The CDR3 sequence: CSANPVLGVYTDTQYF. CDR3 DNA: TGCAGTGCTAACCCGGTGTTGGGCGTTTACACAGATACGCAGTATTTT.

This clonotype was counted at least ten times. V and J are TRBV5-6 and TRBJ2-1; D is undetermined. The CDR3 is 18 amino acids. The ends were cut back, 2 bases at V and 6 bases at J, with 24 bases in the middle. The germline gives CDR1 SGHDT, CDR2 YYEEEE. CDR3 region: CASSFLDNSVRLLNEQFF. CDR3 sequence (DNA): TGTGCCAGCAGCTTCCTAGACAACTCGGTCAGACTCCTCAATGAGCAGTTCTTC.

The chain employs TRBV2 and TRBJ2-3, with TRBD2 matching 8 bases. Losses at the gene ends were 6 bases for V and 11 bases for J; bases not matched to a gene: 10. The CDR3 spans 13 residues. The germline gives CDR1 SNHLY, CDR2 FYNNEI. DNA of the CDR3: TGTGCCAGCAGATCGGATAGCGGGATCTTGCAGTATTTT. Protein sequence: CASRSDSGILQYF.

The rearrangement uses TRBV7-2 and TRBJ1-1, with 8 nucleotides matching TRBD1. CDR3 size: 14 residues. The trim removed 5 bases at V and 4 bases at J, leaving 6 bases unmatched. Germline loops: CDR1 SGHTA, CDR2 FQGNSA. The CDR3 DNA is TGTGCCAGCAGCCCTTACGGACAGGGCACTGAAGCTTTCTTT. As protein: CASSPYGQGTEAFF.

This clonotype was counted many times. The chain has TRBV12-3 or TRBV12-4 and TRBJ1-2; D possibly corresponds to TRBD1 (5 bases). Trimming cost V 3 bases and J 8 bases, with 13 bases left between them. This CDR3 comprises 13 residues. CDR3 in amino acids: CASSFTREGGYTF. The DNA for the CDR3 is TGTGCCAGCAGTTTCACCAGGGAAGGCGGCTACACCTTC.

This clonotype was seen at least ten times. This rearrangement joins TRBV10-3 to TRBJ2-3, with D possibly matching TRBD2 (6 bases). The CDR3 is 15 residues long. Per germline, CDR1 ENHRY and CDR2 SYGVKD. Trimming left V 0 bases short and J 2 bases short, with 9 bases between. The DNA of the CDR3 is TGTGCCATCAGTGAGTCTCGGACTAACACAGATACGCAGTATTTT. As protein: CAISESRTNTDTQYF.